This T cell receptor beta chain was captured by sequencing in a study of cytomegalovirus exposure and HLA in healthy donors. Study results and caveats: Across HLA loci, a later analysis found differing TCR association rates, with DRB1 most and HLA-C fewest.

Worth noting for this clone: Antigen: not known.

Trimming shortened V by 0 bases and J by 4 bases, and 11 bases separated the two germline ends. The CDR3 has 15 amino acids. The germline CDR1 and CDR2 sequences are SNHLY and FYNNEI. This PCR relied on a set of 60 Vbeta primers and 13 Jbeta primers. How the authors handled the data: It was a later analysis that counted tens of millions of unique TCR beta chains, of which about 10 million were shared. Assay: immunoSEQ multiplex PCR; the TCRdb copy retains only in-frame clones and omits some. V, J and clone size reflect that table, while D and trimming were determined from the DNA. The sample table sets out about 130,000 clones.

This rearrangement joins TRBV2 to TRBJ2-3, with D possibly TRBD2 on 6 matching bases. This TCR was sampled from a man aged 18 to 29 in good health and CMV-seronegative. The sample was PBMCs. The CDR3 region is CASSEALAGADTQYF. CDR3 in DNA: TGTGCCAGCAGTGAAGCACTAGCCGGCGCAGATACGCAGTATTTT.